This T cell receptor (beta chain) derives from a study of blood T cell repertoires in COVID-19. Background on the study: The United States, Italy and Spain supplied acute and convalescent COVID-19 samples.

The authors' processing: From reference gene primer amplification, estimates of nucleated cell counts were derived. The method was immunoSEQ multiplex PCR; TCRdb's version includes in-frame clones alone and lacks a portion of them. V, J and clone size are taken as reported in that table, and D and trimming were inferred from the DNA itself. The table lists over 95,000 clones, about nine tenths of them singletons, with approximately 4.4% in the top ten. Germline trimming cut 5 bases from V and 8 bases from J; bases unmatched to any gene: 10. Germline values: CDR1 LGHNT, CDR2 FRNRAP. The CDR3 sequence is 14 residues long.

This rearrangement joins TRBV12-5 to TRBJ1-1; 8 bases fit TRBD1. The source of this sequence is a woman in her fifties or sixties with acute or convalescent COVID-19. Sequencing was done on a sample of peripheral blood. In nucleotides, the CDR3 is TGTGCTAGTGGTCCGGACAGGGACGAGGCGGAAGCTTTCTTT. It is translated as CASGPDRDEAEAFF.